These 11 T cell receptor beta chains were all obtained from the same sample, sequenced in a study of cytomegalovirus exposure and HLA in healthy donors (TCRdb year 2017). Library prep was done by the immunoSEQ multiplex PCR assay. For the multiplex PCR, a mixture combining 60 forward primers for TCR Vbeta segments and 13 reverse primers for TCR Jbeta segments was used. Imported from immuneACCESS, the table was reduced by TCRdb to in-frame sequences with V and J called. These copies leave out some clones; in studies compared against another copy, an unresolved V gene accounts for under half, and the cause of the remainder is not known. This sample gives roughly 190,000 clones in total; 70% to 75% of them show up just once. Under 5% of the sample is taken by the ten largest. Input material: PBMCs. These receptors came from a man aged 30 to 45 in good health and CMV-seropositive.

The table lists this clone with a count of one. The J gene is TRBJ2-5, the V gene TRBV6-5; tentatively, D is TRBD1 (6 bases). The CDR3 has 14 amino acids. V shed 2 bases and J shed 0 bases, with 7 bases lying between them. Per germline, CDR1 MNHEY and CDR2 SVGAGI. The CDR3 loop is CASSYGTHQETQYF. DNA for the CDR3: TGTGCCAGCAGTTACGGGACACACCAAGAGACCCAGTACTTC.

As concerns this clone: One end of the junction fails to match germline, which may point to a read error. The J gene is TRBJ1-1, the V gene TRBV7-9; 7 bases agree with TRBD1. Germline V gene sequence: CDR1 SEHNR, CDR2 FQNEAQ (reference sequence). The CDR3 loop spans 14 amino acids. The CDR3 nucleotides read TGTTCCAGCAGCCCCGACAGGGTGCGGACTGAAGCTTTCTTT. Protein: CSSSPDRVRTEAFF.

This sequence joins TRBV4-1 and TRBJ2-7; D is possibly TRBD2 (6 bases). With 3 bases removed from V and 0 bases from J, the gap between germline ends came to 12 bases. Germline-derived CDR1 and CDR2 are MGHRA and YSYEKL. CDR3 size: 15 residues. CDR3: CASSHRDSPSYEQYF. The CDR3 bases are TGCGCCAGCAGCCACCGGGACTCTCCCTCCTACGAGCAGTACTTC.

The V gene is TRBV15, the J gene TRBJ1-3; D is undetermined. The V gene lost 3 bases and the J gene lost 1 base, with 13 bases spanning the gap. This CDR3 region has 16 residues. Looked up from germline, CDR1 is LNHNV and CDR2 is YYDKDF (reference sequence). The CDR3 loop reads CATSRDPSGSGNTIYF. The CDR3 nucleotides read TGTGCCACCAGCAGGGACCCTTCGGGGTCTGGAAACACCATATATTTT.

V gene TRBV2 combines with J gene TRBJ2-1, with 12 bases lining up with TRBD2. The junction had 7 bases not matched to a gene; V was cut back by 7 bases and J by 3 bases. This CDR3 contains 16 residues. CDR1 is SNHLY and CDR2 is FYNNEI in the germline V gene. The CDR3 here is CASTRLAGGIYNEQFF. The CDR3 DNA reads TGTGCCAGCACAAGGCTAGCGGGGGGGATCTACAATGAGCAGTTCTTC. The variable domain in full, completed from reference TRBV2 and TRBJ2-1, reads EPEVTQTPSHQVTQMGQEVILRCVPISNHLYFYWYRQILGQKVEFLVSFYNNEISEKSEIFDDQFSVERPDGSNFTLKIRSTKLEDSAMYFCASTRLAGGIYNEQFFGPGTRLTVL.

This clone has more than one count but fewer than ten. V gene TRBV6-4 combines with J gene TRBJ2-1; a weak D match, TRBD1 (6 bases). V was pared by 5 bases and J by 6 bases, with 11 bases between. Germline loops: CDR1 MRHNA, CDR2 SNTAGT. The CDR3 is 13 amino acids. The CDR3 spells CASSTDRSNEQFF. Here the CDR3 DNA reads TGTGCCAGCAGTACAGACAGGTCCAATGAGCAGTTCTTC.

This clone was found once. The chain is built from TRBV19 and TRBJ2-1, with a possible D match to TRBD1 (6 bases). V lost 5 bases to trimming and J lost 7 bases, with 9 bases between them. Germline-derived CDR1 and CDR2 are LNHDA and SQIVND (reference sequence). This CDR3 region has 12 residues. This CDR3 reads CASSVRGNEQFF. The CDR3 DNA reads TGTGCCAGTAGTGTCAGGGGAAATGAGCAGTTCTTC.

The chain employs TRBV18 and TRBJ2-5, with 7 bases matching TRBD2. V was pared by 7 bases and J by 5 bases, with 4 bases of the junction left unmatched. CDR1 is KGHSH, CDR2 LQKENI, per germline. The CDR3 has 12 residues. Here the CDR3 reads CASFGLDETQYF. The CDR3, as DNA: TGTGCCAGCTTCGGACTAGACGAGACCCAGTACTTC.

The rearrangement links TRBV6-5 to TRBJ1-1, with a possible D match to TRBD1 (5 bases). This CDR3 comprises 14 residues. Deletions cut 0 bases from V and 7 bases from J, with 12 bases between. Germline V gene data show CDR1 as MNHEY and CDR2 as SVGAGI. This chain's CDR3 is CASSYSQTTGEAFF. CDR3 in DNA: TGTGCCAGCAGTTACTCCCAGACAACAGGTGAAGCTTTCTTT.

The chain has TRBV2 and TRBJ2-3; TRBD1 agrees at 8 bases. Trimming removed 10 bases from V and 3 bases from J; junction bases left unmatched: 9. The germline gives CDR1 SNHLY, CDR2 FYNNEI. The CDR3 is 14 residues long. The CDR3 reads CAKNGQGGTDTQYF. CDR3 coding DNA: TGTGCCAAGAATGGACAGGGTGGGACAGATACGCAGTATTTT.

This chain uses TRBV9 with TRBJ2-5, with 10 nucleotides matching TRBD2. CDR1 is SGDLS, CDR2 YYNGEE, per germline. J gave up 5 bases and V 3 bases, and 4 bases lay outside the gene matches. The CDR3 spans 14 residues. The CDR3 loop reads CASSASGSSETQYF. CDR3 bases: TGTGCCAGCAGCGCTAGCGGGAGTAGCGAGACCCAGTACTTC.